These 20 T cell receptor beta chains share one sample of origin, sequenced in a study of T-cell memory formation after mild COVID-19. TCRdb passed the 5' RACE reads through MiXCR, listing each CDR3 protein once. The table lists some 600,000 distinct CDR3 sequences, 15% to 20% of them singletons, with roughly 8% in the top ten. The sample consisted of PBMCs or a T cell subset sorted from them (not recorded which). The receptor set was obtained from an adult woman who had mild COVID-19 (a few samples of this study predate the infection). Cell type and time point are not known.

The J gene is TRBJ2-7, the V gene TRBV5-5, with D perhaps TRBD1 (6 bases). V was cut by 4 bases and J by 3 bases, with 11 bases left in between. The CDR3 is made up of 13 amino acids. Per germline, CDR1 SGHKS and CDR2 YYEKEE (reference sequence). The CDR3 sequence: CASSPLTGYEQYF. The CDR3 nucleotides are TGTGCCAGCAGCCCCTTGACAGGCTACGAGCAGTACTTC.

V and J are TRBV12-3 or TRBV12-4 and TRBJ2-2; TRBD1 matches at 9 bases. This CDR3 is 16 amino acids long. J lost 0 bases, V lost 7 bases, and 6 bases had no gene match. DNA of the CDR3: TGTGCCAGCACAAAAACAGGGGGCGCGAACACCGGGGAGCTGTTTTTT. Its translation: CASTKTGGANTGELFF.

The chain couples TRBV5-1 to TRBJ2-3; D is perhaps TRBD1 or TRBD2 (6 bases each). Per the germline V gene, CDR1 is SGHRS and CDR2 is YFSETQ. The CDR3 runs to 15 residues. The V end was cut by 2 bases, the J end by 4 bases, with 14 bases between. The CDR3 region is CASSFLGGGSDTQYF. The DNA of the CDR3 is TGCGCCAGCAGCTTCTTAGGAGGGGGGTCAGATACGCAGTATTTT. Drawing the rest from reference TRBV5-1 and TRBJ2-3, the complete variable domain is KAGVTQTPRYLIKTRGQQVTLSCSPISGHRSVSWYQQTPGQGLQFLFEYFSETQRNKGNFPGRFSGRQFSNSRSEMNVSTLELGDSALYLCASSFLGGGSDTQYFGPGTRLTVL.

The table lists this clonotype with many counts. The chain recombines TRBV7-2 with TRBJ1-1; D unclear. The germline V and J ends were trimmed by 3 bases and 9 bases, with 8 bases remaining between them. The CDR3 runs to 11 residues. The germline gives CDR1 SGHTA, CDR2 FQGNSA. CDR3 amino acids: CASSFARQAFF. The CDR3 nucleotides are TGTGCCAGCAGCTTTGCCCGCCAAGCTTTCTTT. Based on the CDR3 plus reference TRBV7-2 and TRBJ1-1, the full variable domain is GAGVSQSPSNKVTEKGKDVELRCDPISGHTALYWYRQSLGQGLEFLIYFQGNSAPDKSGLPSDRFSAERTGGSVSTLTIQRTQQEDSAVYLCASSFARQAFFGQGTRLTVV.

The chain is built from TRBV5-1 and TRBJ2-1; TRBD2 matches at 13 bases. The CDR3 contains 14 residues. Germline values: CDR1 SGHRS, CDR2 YFSETQ. Losses at the gene ends were 3 bases for V and 8 bases for J; bases not matched to a gene: 2. For the CDR3, the DNA is TGCGCCAGCAGCTGGACTAGCGGGAGTGATGAGCAGTTCTTC. The encoded protein is CASSWTSGSDEQFF.

This clonotype was observed a handful of times. The genes are TRBV4-1 and TRBJ2-1; D uncertain. CDR3 length: 14 amino acids. V lost 1 base and J 8 bases, leaving 12 bases between the germline ends. Germline assignment: CDR1 MGHRA and CDR2 YSYEKL. The CDR3 loop reads CASSQASASDEQFF. In nucleotides, the CDR3 is TGCGCCAGCAGCCAAGCCTCGGCTAGTGATGAGCAGTTCTTC.

This clonotype was found a few times. The gene calls are TRBV7-9 and TRBJ1-2; 9 positions match TRBD1. This CDR3 region has 15 residues. CDR1 and CDR2 (germline): SEHNR, FQNEAQ (reference sequence). Germline trimming cut 0 bases from V and 6 bases from J; bases unmatched to any gene: 5. As DNA, the CDR3 is TGTGCCAGCAGCTTAGCGCACGGGACAGGGAATGGCTACACCTTC. Amino acid sequence: CASSLAHGTGNGYTF.

This clonotype has a handful of counts. The chain links TRBV10-3 to TRBJ2-4; maybe TRBD1 (6 bases). V was cut by 7 bases and J by 8 bases, with 15 bases left in between. Germline V gives CDR1 ENHRY, CDR2 SYGVKD. This CDR3 region has 13 residues. The CDR3 bases are TGTGCCATCACCTCACAAGAGGGGGACATTCAGTACTTC. The encoded protein is CAITSQEGDIQYF.

This clonotype appeared a few times. V is TRBV12-3 or TRBV12-4 and J is TRBJ2-3; D gene ambiguous. The CDR3 sequence is 13 residues long. V lost 8 bases to trimming and J lost 2 bases, with 11 bases between them. CDR3 amino acids: CASGPFHTDTQYF. The CDR3 nucleotides read TGTGCCAGCGGTCCTTTCCACACAGATACGCAGTATTTT.

This clonotype was picked up a small number of times. The CDR3 is CASSSGLWGTYEQYF. The CDR3 nucleotides read TGTGCCAGCAGCTCGGGACTCTGGGGCACCTACGAGCAGTACTTC. The V call is TRBV7-2, the J call TRBJ2-7; TRBD2 might be the D (6 bases). The CDR3 contains 15 residues. Trimming left V 4 bases short and J 2 bases short, with 15 bases between. Germline CDR1 SGHTA, CDR2 FQGNSA. Combining the CDR3 with reference TRBV7-2 and TRBJ2-7 gives the whole variable domain GAGVSQSPSNKVTEKGKDVELRCDPISGHTALYWYRQSLGQGLEFLIYFQGNSAPDKSGLPSDRFSAERTGGSVSTLTIQRTQQEDSAVYLCASSSGLWGTYEQYFGPGTRLTVT.

In its sample, this clonotype was seen a few times. J is TRBJ2-3 and V is TRBV12-3 or TRBV12-4; possibly TRBD1 for D (6 bases). V lost 4 bases to trimming and J lost 0 bases, with 8 bases between them. This CDR3 spans 14 amino acids. The CDR3, as DNA: TGTGCCAGCAGTTCGGGACACAGCACAGATACGCAGTATTTT. This gives the protein CASSSGHSTDTQYF.

The J gene is TRBJ2-5, the V gene TRBV11-3; unclear D gene. The CDR3 covers 15 residues. Germline V gives CDR1 SGHNT, CDR2 YENEEA. Trimming took 2 bases from V and 1 from J, leaving 11 bases between them. This CDR3 reads CASSLITAIQETQYF. CDR3 sequence (DNA): TGTGCCAGCAGCTTAATAACGGCGATCCAAGAGACCCAGTACTTC.

A few counts support this clonotype. This CDR3 is CASSLSWGRNTEAFF. The CDR3 DNA is TGTGCCAGCAGCTTAAGTTGGGGGCGGAACACTGAAGCTTTCTTT. The gene calls are TRBV7-6 and TRBJ1-1; a possible D gene is TRBD1 (6 bases). V lost 2 bases, J lost 1 base, and 11 bases lay in between. The CDR3 loop spans 15 amino acids. CDR1 is SGHVS and CDR2 is FNYEAQ in the germline V gene.

V is TRBV4-3 and J is TRBJ2-2, with 8 bases identical to TRBD1. CDR3 length: 15 amino acids. Germline CDR1 LGHNA, CDR2 YSLEER. Trimming cost V 3 bases and J 3 bases; bases outside gene matches: 3. DNA of the CDR3: TGCGCCAGCAGCCAGACGGACAGGGACACCGGGGAGCTGTTTTTT. The encoded protein is CASSQTDRDTGELFF.

The rearrangement links TRBV6-6 to TRBJ2-1, with D possibly being TRBD1 or TRBD2 (5 bases each). The ends were cut back, 2 bases at V and 9 bases at J, with 11 bases in the middle. Per the germline V gene, CDR1 is MNHNY and CDR2 is SVGAGI (reference sequence). CDR3 length: 13 amino acids. The CDR3 sequence is CASSYGASFEQFF. CDR3 in DNA: TGTGCCAGCAGTTACGGGGCTAGCTTTGAGCAGTTCTTC.

This clonotype was recorded many times. The J gene is TRBJ2-7, the V gene TRBV12-3 or TRBV12-4, with TRBD2 as a possible D gene (5 bases). V shed 6 bases and J shed 1 base, with 10 bases lying between them. The CDR3 has 13 amino acids. CDR3 sequence (DNA): TGTGCCAGCAGCTTCGGCGGGTCCTACGAGCAGTACTTC. The encoded protein is CASSFGGSYEQYF.

This clonotype has a handful of counts. This chain joins TRBV6-6 and TRBJ1-1; weak D call: TRBD1 (5 bases). CDR3 size: 19 residues. CDR1 MNHNY and CDR2 SVGAGI come from the germline V gene (reference sequence). Deletions cut 5 bases from V and 0 bases from J, with 25 bases between. The CDR3 sequence is CASSPGPVLSEGLNTEAFF. The CDR3 DNA sequence: TGTGCCAGCAGTCCTGGTCCGGTTCTTAGTGAGGGACTGAACACTGAAGCTTTCTTT.

Turning to this clonotype: The junction and the germline gene differ at one end; a read error may be behind it. The chain combines TRBV6-5 with TRBJ1-1; the match to TRBD1 covers 9 bases. The CDR3 covers 15 residues. Per the germline V gene, CDR1 is MNHEY and CDR2 is SVGAGI. CDR3 sequence reads: CASSSGQGTNSEAFF. CDR3 coding DNA: TGTGCCAGCAGTTCCGGACAGGGGACGAACAGTGAAGCTTTCTTT.

The chain uses TRBV15 and TRBJ2-3, with TRBD2 matching over 10 bases. The J segment lost 3 bases and the V segment lost 4 bases, leaving 4 bases of the junction unmatched. The CDR3 length is 15 residues. CDR1 is LNHNV, CDR2 YYDKDF, per germline (reference sequence). The CDR3 nucleotides are TGTGCCACCAGCATCAGACTAGCGGGTACAGATACGCAGTATTTT. Translation gives CATSIRLAGTDTQYF. Full variable domain (remainder filled in from reference TRBV15 and TRBJ2-3): DAMVIQNPRYQVTQFGKPVTLSCSQTLNHNVMYWYQQKSSQAPKLLFHYYDKDFNNEADTPDNFQSRRPNTSFCFLDIRSPGLGDTAMYLCATSIRLAGTDTQYFGPGTRLTVL.

This clonotype showed up many times. The rearrangement links TRBV30 to TRBJ2-7, with D perhaps matching TRBD1 (5 bases). Looked up from germline, CDR1 is GTSNPN and CDR2 is SVGIG (reference sequence). The CDR3 length is 14 residues. Trimming pared 4 bases from V and 5 bases from J, leaving 18 bases between. The CDR3: CAWTPLLGVHEQYF. The CDR3 DNA reads as TGTGCCTGGACCCCGTTGTTAGGGGTCCACGAGCAGTACTTC.